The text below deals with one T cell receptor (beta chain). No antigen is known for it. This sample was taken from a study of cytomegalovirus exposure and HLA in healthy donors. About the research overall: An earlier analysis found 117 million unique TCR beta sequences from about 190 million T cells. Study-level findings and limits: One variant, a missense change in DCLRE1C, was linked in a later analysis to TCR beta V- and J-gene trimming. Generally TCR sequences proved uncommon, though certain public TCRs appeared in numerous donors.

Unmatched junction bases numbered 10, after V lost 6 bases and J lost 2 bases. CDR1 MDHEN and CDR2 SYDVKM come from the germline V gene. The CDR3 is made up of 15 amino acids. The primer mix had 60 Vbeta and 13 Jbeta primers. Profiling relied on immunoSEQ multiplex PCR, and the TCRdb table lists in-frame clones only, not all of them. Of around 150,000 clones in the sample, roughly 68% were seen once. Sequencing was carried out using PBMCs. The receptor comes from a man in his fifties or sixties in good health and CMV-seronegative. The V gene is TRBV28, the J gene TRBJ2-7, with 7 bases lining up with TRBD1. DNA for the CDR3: TGTGCCAGCAGCCCCCCACAGGGGTCCGCCTACGAGCAGTACTTC. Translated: CASSPPQGSAYEQYF.